Listed here are 25 T cell receptor beta chains from one sample, sequenced in a study of cytomegalovirus exposure and HLA in healthy donors. PCR employed 60 Vbeta and 13 Jbeta primers. Repertoires were generated with immunoSEQ multiplex PCR, while TCRdb's copy carries only in-frame clones and drops some. The table shows under 150,000 clones, with approximately 61% occurring only once. Sequenced: PBMCs. The receptor source for this set is a man aged 25 to 40 in good health and CMV-seropositive.

V gene TRBV7-6 combines with J gene TRBJ2-3; 8 nucleotides line up with TRBD1. This CDR3 comprises 17 residues. The V segment lost 1 base and the J segment 6 bases; nucleotides outside the gene matches: 12. Germline CDR1 SGHVS, CDR2 FNYEAQ. The CDR3 reads CASSLDPPTGEADTQYF. The CDR3 region has the DNA TGTGCCAGCAGCTTAGACCCCCCGACAGGGGAGGCGGATACGCAGTATTTT.

The DNA of the CDR3 is TGTGCCAGCAGCCAAGATGTTCGGGTTTACGAGCAGTACTTC. Protein: CASSQDVRVYEQYF. The V gene is TRBV4-2, the J gene TRBJ2-7, with D uncertain. The CDR3 covers 14 residues. Between the trimmed V and J ends, which lost 0 bases and 4 bases, there was a span of 10 bases. Germline values: CDR1 LGHNA, CDR2 YNFKEQ.

This clone has more than one count but fewer than ten. V usage is TRBV4-3 and J usage is TRBJ2-3, with 15 bases aligning to TRBD2. Germline V CDR1 and CDR2: LGHNA, YSLEER. J gave up 11 bases and V 2 bases, and 11 bases lay outside the gene matches. The CDR3 consists of 17 residues. In DNA, the CDR3 is TGCGCCAGCAGCCAACCCCGGACTAGCGGGAGGGCAACCAGGCAGTATTTT. This sequence encodes CASSQPRTSGRATRQYF.

V gene TRBV4-2 combines with J gene TRBJ2-3, with D possibly matching TRBD2 (5 bases). Germline V CDR1 and CDR2: LGHNA, YNFKEQ. This CDR3 has 20 residues. The V end lost 1 base, the J end lost 1 base, and 24 bases lay between the germline ends. The CDR3 loop reads CASSQVGVGRDFNRTDTQYF. The CDR3 DNA sequence: TGTGCCAGCAGCCAAGTCGGGGTGGGAAGAGATTTTAACCGCACAGATACGCAGTATTTT.

This chain joins TRBV6-5 and TRBJ1-5, with D maybe TRBD1 (6 bases). Germline loops: CDR1 MNHEY, CDR2 SVGAGI. V lost 6 bases and J lost 4, with 16 bases in between. The CDR3 is made up of 15 amino acids. The CDR3 loop is CASSTTGEGNQPQHF. The CDR3 DNA reads TGTGCCAGCAGCACGACAGGAGAGGGGAATCAGCCCCAGCATTTT.

The chain is built from TRBV5-4 and TRBJ2-1, with TRBD2 matching over 13 bases. The CDR3 has 17 amino acids. The V segment lost 0 bases and the J segment 7 bases; nucleotides outside the gene matches: 7. Germline CDR1 is SGHNT and CDR2 is YYREEE (reference sequence). Written as DNA, the CDR3 is TGTGCCAGCAGCTTGGGGGGGGGACTAGCGGGATTTAATGAGCAGTTCTTC. Amino acids: CASSLGGGLAGFNEQFF.

The V and J genes are TRBV5-1 and TRBJ2-1; a weak D match, TRBD2 (5 bases). This CDR3 has 13 amino acids. In germline, CDR1 is SGHRS, CDR2 YFSETQ. The V and J ends lost 5 bases and 8 bases respectively, with 14 bases between them. The CDR3 spells CASRFQLVDEQFF. CDR3 DNA: TGCGCCAGCAGATTTCAACTAGTAGATGAGCAGTTCTTC.

This clone was seen more than once but under ten times. This chain links TRBV5-6 with TRBJ2-1, with 14 bases matching TRBD2. Germline-derived CDR1 and CDR2 are SGHDT and YYEEEE. This CDR3 spans 18 amino acids. With 3 bases clipped from V and 7 bases from J, the junction kept 12 bases outside the gene matches. CDR3 residues: CASSSLGTSGGGDNEQFF. In DNA, the CDR3 is TGTGCCAGCAGCTCGCTGGGGACTAGCGGGGGAGGGGATAATGAGCAGTTCTTC.

V gene TRBV27 combines with J gene TRBJ2-2, with 8 nucleotides matching TRBD1. Germline CDR1 is MNHEY and CDR2 is SMNVEV (reference sequence). With V trimmed by 6 bases and J by 1 base, 4 bases remained unmatched. The CDR3 runs 15 residues. The CDR3 protein is CASRPGTGNTGELFF. DNA for the CDR3: TGTGCCAGCAGGCCCGGGACAGGGAACACCGGGGAGCTGTTTTTT.

This rearrangement joins TRBV5-4 to TRBJ1-6; D uncertain. Germline assignment: CDR1 SGHNT and CDR2 YYREEE (reference sequence). This CDR3 comprises 14 residues. The ends were cut back, 4 bases at V and 3 bases at J, with 8 bases in the middle. The CDR3 region has the DNA TGTGCCAGCAGCGCCAACAGCTATAATTCACCCCTCCACTTT. It encodes CASSANSYNSPLHF. Drawing the rest from reference TRBV5-4 and TRBJ1-6, the complete variable domain is ETGVTQSPTHLIKTRGQQVTLRCSSQSGHNTVSWYQQALGQGPQFIFQYYREEENGRGNFPPRFSGLQFPNYSSELNVNALELDDSALYLCASSANSYNSPLHFGNGTRLTVT.

The count of this clone is one. The rearrangement links TRBV4-1 to TRBJ2-1, with 7 bases lining up with TRBD2. Germline CDR1 reads MGHRA; CDR2 reads YSYEKL. The CDR3 consists of 18 residues. V was pared by 4 bases and J by 6 bases, with 18 bases of the junction left unmatched. For the CDR3, the DNA is TGCGCCAGCAGCCTGTGGGGGTTGGGTACTAGCGTCGGCAATGAGCAGTTCTTC. Protein sequence: CASSLWGLGTSVGNEQFF.

This sequence joins TRBV10-3 and TRBJ1-5, with D tentatively TRBD1 (5 bases). This CDR3 comprises 14 residues. V lost 2 bases to trimming and J lost 8 bases, with 13 bases between them. CDR1 is ENHRY and CDR2 is SYGVKD in the germline V gene. CDR3: CAISEGPGYEPQHF. The CDR3 DNA sequence: TGTGCCATCAGTGAGGGTCCAGGGTATGAGCCCCAGCATTTT.

This clone was seen a handful of times. The V gene is TRBV11-2, the J gene TRBJ2-5; no definite D call. V lost 1 base and J lost 9, with 21 bases in between. From germline, CDR1 is SGHAT and CDR2 FQNNGV. This CDR3 spans 16 amino acids. Here the CDR3 DNA reads TGTGCCAGCAGCTTAGGGGCCAGGTACCGTGGTATGGCCCAGTACTTC. This sequence encodes CASSLGARYRGMAQYF.

This clone showed up just once. The rearrangement uses TRBV19 and TRBJ1-5; 7 positions match TRBD1. This CDR3 is built from 18 residues. CDR1 is LNHDA, CDR2 SQIVND, per germline (reference sequence). With V trimmed by 5 bases and J by 0 bases, 13 bases remained unmatched. CDR3: CASSLDRDSLYSNQPQHF. The CDR3 DNA sequence: TGTGCCAGTAGTTTGGACCGGGACAGCCTTTATAGCAATCAGCCCCAGCATTTT.

The genes are TRBV5-1 and TRBJ1-1, with 7 bases identical to TRBD1. The CDR3 covers 15 residues. The J segment lost 6 bases and the V segment lost 2 bases, leaving 10 bases of the junction unmatched. CDR1 and CDR2 (germline): SGHRS, YFSETQ. CDR3 DNA sequence: TGCGCCAGCAGCTTACAAGACAGGGTACGGTCTGAAGCTTTCTTT. Amino acids: CASSLQDRVRSEAFF.

This clone was found a few times. This chain uses TRBV5-1 with TRBJ2-3; D is unresolved. The CDR3 contains 11 residues. Germline V gene data show CDR1 as SGHRS and CDR2 as YFSETQ. V was clipped by 7 bases and J by 4 bases, with 7 bases between them. The CDR3 loop is CASRTSDTQYF. The CDR3, as DNA: TGCGCCAGCCGAACATCAGATACGCAGTATTTT. Drawing the rest from reference TRBV5-1 and TRBJ2-3, the complete variable domain is KAGVTQTPRYLIKTRGQQVTLSCSPISGHRSVSWYQQTPGQGLQFLFEYFSETQRNKGNFPGRFSGRQFSNSRSEMNVSTLELGDSALYLCASRTSDTQYFGPGTRLTVL.

This sequence joins TRBV11-2 and TRBJ1-2; a possible D gene is TRBD1 (6 bases). The V gene lost 4 bases and the J gene lost 6 bases, with 15 bases spanning the gap. Germline V gene data show CDR1 as SGHAT and CDR2 as FQNNGV. The CDR3 totals 14 residues. DNA for the CDR3: TGTGCCAGCAGCTCAGGGGCGGAAACGCATGGCTACACCTTC. Protein: CASSSGAETHGYTF.

This chain links TRBV7-2 with TRBJ2-7, with D maybe TRBD2 (6 bases). Trimming stripped 5 bases from V and 2 bases from J, with 13 bases between. The CDR3 runs 14 residues. CDR1 is SGHTA and CDR2 is FQGNSA in the germline V gene. The CDR3 loop reads CASSPGTRAYEQYF. CDR3 in DNA: TGTGCCAGCAGCCCAGGGACTCGTGCCTACGAGCAGTACTTC.

Here the CDR3 reads CASSWGLAGRDTQYF. The DNA of the CDR3 is TGCGCCAGCAGCTGGGGACTAGCGGGCCGAGATACGCAGTATTTT. The chain employs TRBV5-1 and TRBJ2-3; TRBD2 agrees at 12 bases. Germline CDR1 SGHRS, CDR2 YFSETQ. The CDR3 is 15 residues long. The ends lost 3 bases at V and 5 bases at J; junction bases unmatched: 4.

This clone was seen just once. The J gene is TRBJ2-7, the V gene TRBV10-3; 10 nucleotides align to TRBD1. CDR1 is ENHRY and CDR2 is SYGVKD in the germline V gene. Trimming cost V 4 bases and J 3 bases; bases outside gene matches: 6. The CDR3 extends over 15 amino acids. The CDR3 reads CAISAGTGEFYEQYF. CDR3 DNA: TGTGCCATCAGTGCCGGGACAGGGGAGTTCTACGAGCAGTACTTC.

The chain combines TRBV9 with TRBJ2-1; 10 bases map to TRBD2. Germline CDR1 reads SGDLS; CDR2 reads YYNGEE. V lost 3 bases to trimming and J lost 1 base; unmatched junction nucleotides: 1. CDR3 length: 15 amino acids. The CDR3: CASSELAGSYNEQFF. DNA for the CDR3: TGTGCCAGCAGCGAACTAGCGGGGTCCTACAATGAGCAGTTCTTC.

The chain has TRBV10-3 and TRBJ2-3; tentatively, D is TRBD1 (5 bases). The CDR3 extends over 15 amino acids. CDR1 is ENHRY and CDR2 is SYGVKD in the germline V gene. V dropped 0 bases and J dropped 1 base, with 8 bases sitting between them. CDR3 sequence reads: CAISESGRGTDTQYF. Here the CDR3 DNA reads TGTGCCATCAGTGAGTCGGGGCGAGGCACAGATACGCAGTATTTT.

V usage is TRBV15 and J usage is TRBJ2-5; a possible D gene is TRBD1 (6 bases). CDR1 LNHNV and CDR2 YYDKDF come from the germline V gene (reference sequence). V lost 0 bases and J 3 bases, leaving 11 bases between the germline ends. The CDR3 consists of 15 residues. The CDR3 spells CATSRDPGQEETQYF. The CDR3, as DNA: TGTGCCACCAGCAGAGATCCGGGACAAGAAGAGACCCAGTACTTC.

The CDR3 nucleotides are TGTGCCACCCGCGCAGGGGCTAGCACAGATACGCAGTATTTT. It translates to CATRAGASTDTQYF. The chain has TRBV6-1 and TRBJ2-3, with D maybe TRBD1 (6 bases). V lost 10 bases and J 0 bases, leaving 14 bases between the germline ends. The CDR3 has 14 amino acids. Germline values: CDR1 MNHNS, CDR2 SASEGT.

The table lists this clone with a few counts. The V gene is TRBV6-4, the J gene TRBJ2-3; 12 bases map to TRBD2. Germline-derived CDR1 and CDR2 are MRHNA and SNTAGT. The J segment lost 6 bases and the V segment lost 5 bases, leaving 6 bases of the junction unmatched. The CDR3 is made up of 15 amino acids. Here the CDR3 DNA reads TGTGCCAGCAGTCGACTAGCGGGAGCGGGGGATACGCAGTATTTT. As protein: CASSRLAGAGDTQYF.